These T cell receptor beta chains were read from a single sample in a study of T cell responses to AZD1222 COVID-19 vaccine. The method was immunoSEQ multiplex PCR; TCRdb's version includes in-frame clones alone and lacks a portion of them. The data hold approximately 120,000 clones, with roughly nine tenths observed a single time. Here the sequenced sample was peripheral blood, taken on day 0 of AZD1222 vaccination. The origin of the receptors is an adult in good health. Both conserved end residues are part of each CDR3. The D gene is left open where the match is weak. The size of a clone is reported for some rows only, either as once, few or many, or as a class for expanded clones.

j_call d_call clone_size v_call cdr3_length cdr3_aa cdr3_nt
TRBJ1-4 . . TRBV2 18 CASSASLPLDATNEKLFF TGTGCCAGCAGTGCCAGTCTCCCCTTGGATGCAACTAATGAAAAACTGTTTTTT
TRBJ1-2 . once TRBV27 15 CASSALQAIEDGYTF TGTGCCAGCAGTGCGTTACAGGCCATTGAGGATGGCTACACCTTC
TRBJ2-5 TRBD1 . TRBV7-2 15 CASSFDPDRAETQYF TGTGCCAGCAGCTTCGACCCGGACAGGGCTGAGACCCAGTACTTC
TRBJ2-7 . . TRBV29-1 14 CSASGTDHAYEQYF TGCAGCGCCTCCGGGACGGATCACGCCTACGAGCAGTACTTC
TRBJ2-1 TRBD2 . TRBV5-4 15 CASSPLAGVRNEQFF TGTGCCAGCAGTCCGCTGGCGGGAGTTCGGAATGAGCAGTTCTTC
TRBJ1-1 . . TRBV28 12 CASSLYTGEAFF TGTGCCAGCAGTTTATATACAGGTGAAGCTTTCTTT
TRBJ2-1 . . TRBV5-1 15 CASSLAETPANEQFF TGCGCCAGCAGCTTGGCCGAGACGCCCGCCAATGAGCAGTTCTTC
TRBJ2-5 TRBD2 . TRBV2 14 CASNLAGGVETQYF TGTGCCAGCAATCTAGCGGGAGGGGTAGAGACCCAGTACTTC
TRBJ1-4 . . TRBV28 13 CASKGGTNEKLFF TGTGCCAGCAAAGGGGGGACTAATGAAAAACTGTTTTTT
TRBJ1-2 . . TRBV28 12 CASSLSRYGYTF TGTGCCAGCAGTTTATCAAGATATGGCTACACCTTC
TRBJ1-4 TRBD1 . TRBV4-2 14 CASSQDRGLEKLFF TGTGCCAGCAGCCAGGACAGGGGTCTGGAAAAACTGTTTTTT
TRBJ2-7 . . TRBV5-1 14 CASSLLQGNYEQYF TGCGCCAGCAGCTTGCTCCAGGGAAACTACGAGCAGTACTTC
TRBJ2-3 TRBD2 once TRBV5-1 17 CASSSGLRRGGPDTQYF TGCGCCAGCAGCTCCGGATTGCGACGGGGGGGCCCAGATACGCAGTATTTT
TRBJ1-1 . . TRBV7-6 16 CASSPRGLIGDTEAFF TGTGCCAGCAGCCCCCGGGGCCTGATTGGGGACACTGAAGCTTTCTTT
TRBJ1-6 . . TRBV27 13 CASSSSRNSPLHF TGTGCCAGCAGTTCCTCAAGAAATTCACCCCTCCACTTT
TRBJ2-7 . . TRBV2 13 CASSDYRSHEQYF TGTGCCAGCAGTGATTACAGGTCCCACGAGCAGTACTTC
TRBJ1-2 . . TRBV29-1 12 CSVGVRDYGYTF TGCAGCGTTGGTGTGCGCGACTATGGCTACACCTTC
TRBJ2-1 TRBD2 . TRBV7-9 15 CASSTPGLGVYEQFF TGTGCCAGCAGTACCCCGGGACTAGGGGTATATGAGCAGTTCTTC
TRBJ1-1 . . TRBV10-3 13 CAISEAGRTEAFF TGTGCCATCAGTGAGGCAGGGAGGACTGAAGCTTTCTTT
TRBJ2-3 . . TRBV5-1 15 CASSWSPAFTDTQYF TGCGCCAGCAGCTGGTCCCCTGCGTTCACAGATACGCAGTATTTT
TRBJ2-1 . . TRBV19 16 CASSISRVPSYNEQFF TGTGCCAGTAGTATTTCTAGGGTCCCTTCCTACAATGAGCAGTTCTTC
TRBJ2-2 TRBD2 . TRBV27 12 CASSGRGGELFF TGTGCCAGTAGCGGGAGGGGCGGGGAGCTGTTTTTT
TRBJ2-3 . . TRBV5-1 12 CASSLSTDTQYF TGCGCCAGCAGCCTCAGCACAGATACGCAGTATTTT
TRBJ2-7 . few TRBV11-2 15 CASRTGTPGSYEQYF TGTGCCAGCAGGACCGGGACACCGGGCTCCTACGAGCAGTACTTC
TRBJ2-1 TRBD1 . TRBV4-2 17 CASSHGTGHPSYNEQFF TGTGCCAGCAGCCACGGGACAGGTCATCCGTCCTACAATGAGCAGTTCTTC
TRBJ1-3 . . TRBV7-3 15 CASSGGPDSGNTIYF TGTGCCAGCAGCGGCGGGCCAGACTCTGGAAACACCATATATTTT
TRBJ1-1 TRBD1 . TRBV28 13 CASSITGGTEAFF TGTGCCAGCAGTATAACAGGGGGAACTGAAGCTTTCTTT
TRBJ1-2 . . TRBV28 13 CASTQGVGYGYTF TGTGCCAGCACGCAGGGTGTCGGCTATGGCTACACCTTC
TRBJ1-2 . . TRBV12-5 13 CASGVQTDYGYTF TGTGCTAGTGGAGTACAGACGGACTATGGCTACACCTTC
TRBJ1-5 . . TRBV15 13 CATADNSNQPQHF TGTGCCACCGCAGATAATAGCAATCAGCCCCAGCATTTT
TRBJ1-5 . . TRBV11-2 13 CASSLTGNQPQHF TGTGCCAGCAGCTTAACAGGAAATCAGCCCCAGCATTTT
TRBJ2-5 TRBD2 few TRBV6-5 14 CASSYSSGIETQYF TGTGCCAGCAGTTACTCTAGCGGGATAGAGACCCAGTACTTC
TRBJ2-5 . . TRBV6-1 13 CASSEDSGRTQYF TGTGCCAGCAGTGAGGACAGTGGAAGGACCCAGTACTTC
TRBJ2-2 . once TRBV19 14 CASSAQGVPGELFF TGTGCCAGTAGTGCCCAGGGTGTCCCCGGGGAGCTGTTTTTT
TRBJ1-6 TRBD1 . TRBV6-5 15 CASRPRDRGYSPLHF TGTGCCAGCAGGCCCCGGGACAGGGGTTATTCACCCCTCCACTTT
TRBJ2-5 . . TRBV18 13 CASSPAGQETQYF TGTGCCAGCTCACCGGCGGGCCAAGAGACCCAGTACTTC
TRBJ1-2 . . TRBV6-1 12 CASSEASYGYTF TGTGCCAGCAGTGAGGCGAGCTATGGCTACACCTTC
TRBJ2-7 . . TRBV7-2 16 CASSLDPGIPTYEQYF TGTGCCAGCAGCTTGGACCCCGGGATTCCTACCTACGAGCAGTACTTC